The 13 T cell receptor beta chains given below trace back to one sample, sequenced in a study. Each CDR3 protein gets one entry after TCRdb re-called the 5' RACE reads with MiXCR. The sample lists some 31,000 distinct CDR3 sequences, approximately 24% seen once, with around 3.5% in the top ten. What was sequenced was naive CD4+ T cells sorted from a lymph node. Subset indicated: naive CD4+ T cells, CD4+CD45RA+CD25-. The receptors stem from a female donor with breast cancer.

This chain connects TRBV12-3 or TRBV12-4 to TRBJ2-1; 10 nucleotides agree with TRBD1. The CDR3 runs to 16 residues. The V and J ends lost 3 bases and 6 bases, in that order; junction bases with no gene match: 8. The chain's CDR3 is CASSFIPGQGFNEQFF. The DNA for the CDR3 is TGTGCCAGCAGTTTCATTCCGGGACAGGGGTTCAATGAGCAGTTCTTC.

The chain uses TRBV7-3 and TRBJ1-1; possible D gene TRBD1, 6 bases. V was cut by 4 bases and J by 1 base, with 10 bases left in between. The CDR3 is made up of 14 amino acids. Germline V gene data show CDR1 as SGHTA and CDR2 as FQGTGA. The CDR3: CASSSQGENTEAFF. In DNA, the CDR3 is TGTGCCAGCAGCTCACAGGGAGAGAACACTGAAGCTTTCTTT.

This clonotype was recorded at least ten times. The V gene is TRBV9, the J gene TRBJ2-7; tentative D call: TRBD2 (6 bases). The germline V gene encodes CDR1 SGDLS and CDR2 YYNGEE. The V end lost 0 bases, the J end lost 5 bases, and 15 bases lay between the germline ends. The CDR3 extends over 15 amino acids. The CDR3 DNA follows: TGTGCCAGCAGCGTAGTAGCGGCCGGCGGGGACGAGCAGTACTTC. This gives the protein CASSVVAAGGDEQYF. The variable domain in full, with the rest retrieved from reference TRBV9 and TRBJ2-7, is DSGVTQTPKHLITATGQRVTLRCSPRSGDLSVYWYQQSLDQGLQFLIQYYNGEERAKGNILERFSAQQFPDLHSELNLSSLELGDSALYFCASSVVAAGGDEQYFGPGTRLTVT.

As for this clonotype: Given a much more abundant clone one base away, this may be a read error. The chain employs TRBV10-1 and TRBJ2-3, with D perhaps matching TRBD1 or TRBD2 (5 bases each). This CDR3 comprises 14 residues. Germline values: CDR1 WNHNN, CDR2 SYGVQD (reference sequence). The CDR3 nucleotides read TGCGCCGGCAGTGATCGGGACAGCACAGATACGCAGTATTTT. This codes for CAGSDRDSTDTQYF.

This clonotype was observed a few times. The V call is TRBV4-1, the J call TRBJ2-2; 12 nucleotides align to TRBD2. Germline CDR1 reads MGHRA; CDR2 reads YSYEKL. V shed 4 bases and J 3 bases; nucleotides not matched to a gene: 0. The CDR3 has 15 residues. CDR3 loop: CASSRLAGDTGELFF. The CDR3 DNA follows: TGCGCCAGCAGCCGACTAGCGGGGGACACCGGGGAGCTGTTTTTT.

This clonotype was observed at least ten times. The chain couples TRBV15 to TRBJ1-2; 7 nucleotides line up with TRBD1. This CDR3 has 15 amino acids. Per germline, CDR1 LNHNV and CDR2 YYDKDF (reference sequence). The V gene end was trimmed by 1 base and the J gene end by 8 bases; junction bases not matched to a gene: 10. CDR3 protein: CATSRGELTGSGYTF. CDR3 in DNA: TGTGCCACCAGCAGAGGAGAACTGACAGGGTCCGGCTACACCTTC.

V usage is TRBV9 and J usage is TRBJ2-2; D remains ambiguous. V dropped 0 bases and J dropped 5 bases, with 11 bases sitting between them. The CDR3 is 15 amino acids. Germline-derived CDR1 and CDR2 are SGDLS and YYNGEE. CDR3 sequence (DNA): TGTGCCAGCAGCGTAGAGGGCTACCTGACCGGGGAGCTGTTTTTT. Translation: CASSVEGYLTGELFF.

This clonotype has a count of ten or more. This chain uses TRBV4-1 with TRBJ2-1; TRBD2 aligns across 10 bases. This CDR3 comprises 18 residues. Germline V gene lookup returns CDR1 MGHRA and CDR2 YSYEKL. J lost 3 bases, V lost 0 bases, and 8 bases had no gene match. The DNA for the CDR3 is TGCGCCAGCAGCCAAGAGTGGGGGACTAGCGCGAACTACAATGAGCAGTTCTTC. Amino acid sequence: CASSQEWGTSANYNEQFF.

This clonotype occurred a few times. The chain employs TRBV28 and TRBJ1-2; D possibly corresponds to TRBD1 (6 bases). There are 13 residues in the CDR3. Germline values: CDR1 MDHEN, CDR2 SYDVKM. Trimming took 5 bases from V and 8 from J, leaving 15 bases between them. The CDR3 loop reads CASSKQGYGGYTF. The CDR3, as DNA: TGTGCCAGCAGTAAACAGGGTTACGGGGGCTACACCTTC.

This clonotype was seen once. The chain employs TRBV4-2 and TRBJ2-1; no clear D gene. The CDR3 contains 13 residues. Between the trimmed V and J ends, which lost 7 bases and 0 bases, there was a span of 7 bases. Germline loops: CDR1 LGHNA, CDR2 YNFKEQ. The CDR3 region is CASTSRSYNEQFF. CDR3 sequence (DNA): TGTGCCAGCACGTCCCGCTCCTACAATGAGCAGTTCTTC.

V gene TRBV5-1 combines with J gene TRBJ2-7, with D unresolved. This CDR3 has 13 residues. The V end lost 5 bases, the J end lost 2 bases, and 11 bases lay between the germline ends. CDR1 is SGHRS, CDR2 YFSETQ, per germline. The CDR3 spells CASRESAPYEQYF. The CDR3 DNA follows: TGCGCCAGCAGGGAAAGCGCGCCCTACGAGCAGTACTTC.

The table lists this clonotype with a count of one. The chain uses TRBV20-1 and TRBJ2-5; 8 positions match TRBD2. V shed 3 bases and J 9 bases; nucleotides not matched to a gene: 6. Per germline, CDR1 DFQATT and CDR2 SNEGSKA (reference sequence). This CDR3 contains 12 residues. This chain's CDR3 is CSASHGGEAQYF. CDR3 coding DNA: TGCAGTGCTAGCCACGGGGGGGAGGCCCAGTACTTC.

The chain joins TRBV5-1 to TRBJ2-3; TRBD2 matches 11 bases. This CDR3 is built from 18 residues. The germline V gene has CDR1 SGHRS and CDR2 YFSETQ. The trim removed 4 bases at V and 4 bases at J, leaving 14 bases unmatched. CDR3 amino acids: CASSATKGTSGPSDTQYF. The CDR3 DNA reads as TGCGCCAGCAGCGCGACGAAAGGGACTAGCGGACCCTCAGATACGCAGTATTTT.